The subject of this entry is one T cell receptor (beta chain). Antigen unknown. There are 16 residues in the CDR3. Germline V lookup: CDR1 MNHEY, CDR2 SMNVEV (reference sequence). Sequencing libraries of TCR beta were made by UMI-labeled 5' RACE. In the original processing: There were between roughly 2,600 and 18,000 functional CDR3 beta clonotypes held in each TCR beta library. With the 5' RACE reads reprocessed, TCRdb shows one record per CDR3 protein and no DNA. V and J calls and clone size were set by TCRdb, not the authors. This repertoire includes about 20,000 distinct CDR3 sequences. The data belong to a study of human CD8 memory T cell subsets. Study outcomes and limitations: There was only minimal overlap between the repertoires of stem-like memory and precursor exhausted T cells. Chao1 estimates suggested higher diversity in stem-like memory T cells than in precursor exhausted T cells.

The clonotype originates from a human donor in good health. Sequenced material: CD8+ T cells from PBMCs. V and J are TRBV27 and TRBJ1-2; TCRdb picks TRBD1, but there is no DNA to check that call. The CDR3 sequence is CASSSTGAGGLYGYTF.